Listed below are T cell receptor beta chains from one sample, sequenced in a study of shared T cell receptors in the human thymus. Libraries were prepared by immunoSEQ multiplex PCR; TCRdb keeps only in-frame clonotypes and omits some of them. The sample includes some 720,000 clones, roughly 90% of them seen just once. These records were also assigned to another study, of human thymus T cells.

The sample was thymocytes. These receptors came from a boy under two years old with a congenital heart defect. Both conserved end residues are part of each CDR3. The order of the fields is D gene, V gene, clone size, J gene, CDR3 protein, CDR3 DNA. The D gene is left open where the match is weak. Clone size appears in some rows only: once, few, many, or a class for an expanded clone.

d_gene: TRBD2; v_gene: TRBV5-4; abundance: once; j_gene: TRBJ2-4; CDR3aa: CASSRGRSDIQYF; CDR3nt: TGTGCCAGCAGCCGCGGGAGGTCAGACATTCAGTACTTC
d_gene: -; v_gene: TRBV11-1; abundance: -; j_gene: TRBJ2-7; CDR3aa: CASSRADYLTYEQYF; CDR3nt: TGTGCCAGCAGCCGTGCGGACTACCTAACCTACGAGCAGTACTTC
d_gene: TRBD1; v_gene: TRBV16; abundance: -; j_gene: TRBJ1-2; CDR3aa: CASSQCERTGECDYGYTF; CDR3nt: TGTGCCAGCAGCCAATGTGAGCGGACAGGGGAATGTGACTATGGCTACACCTTC
d_gene: TRBD1; v_gene: TRBV23-1; abundance: -; j_gene: TRBJ2-2; CDR3aa: CASSQPPDRGLETGELFF; CDR3nt: TGCGCCAGCAGTCAACCACCTGACAGGGGGCTGGAGACCGGGGAGCTGTTTTTT
d_gene: -; v_gene: TRBV19; abundance: -; j_gene: TRBJ1-1; CDR3aa: CASTKPGGTEAFF; CDR3nt: TGTGCCAGTACCAAACCCGGCGGAACTGAAGCTTTCTTT
d_gene: TRBD1; v_gene: TRBV7-2; abundance: -; j_gene: TRBJ1-5; CDR3aa: CASSLAGGQPQHF; CDR3nt: TGTGCCAGCAGCTTGGCAGGGGGTCAGCCCCAGCATTTT
d_gene: TRBD1; v_gene: TRBV19; abundance: once; j_gene: TRBJ1-4; CDR3aa: CASSITRTGPINEKLFF; CDR3nt: TGTGCCAGTAGTATAACAAGGACAGGCCCAATTAACGAAAAACTGTTTTTT
d_gene: -; v_gene: TRBV28; abundance: -; j_gene: TRBJ2-5; CDR3aa: CASRPQGRGCQETQYF; CDR3nt: TGTGCCAGCAGACCTCAGGGAAGGGGATGTCAAGAGACCCAGTACTTC
d_gene: -; v_gene: TRBV5-1; abundance: -; j_gene: TRBJ1-3; CDR3aa: CASSPLGGPRNTIYF; CDR3nt: TGCGCCAGCAGCCCCCTCGGCGGGCCGCGAAACACCATATATTTT
d_gene: -; v_gene: TRBV6-1; abundance: -; j_gene: TRBJ1-1; CDR3aa: CASSEGGQGGMNTEAFF; CDR3nt: TGTGCCAGCAGTGAAGGTGGGCAGGGCGGTATGAACACTGAAGCTTTCTTT
d_gene: TRBD1; v_gene: TRBV10-3; abundance: -; j_gene: TRBJ2-7; CDR3aa: CAITRDRFDYEQYF; CDR3nt: TGTGCCATCACTCGGGACAGGTTTGACTACGAGCAGTACTTC
d_gene: TRBD2; v_gene: TRBV27; abundance: once; j_gene: TRBJ2-3; CDR3aa: CASSHGTSGRPTDTQYF; CDR3nt: TGTGCCAGCAGTCACGGGACTAGCGGGAGGCCCACAGATACGCAGTATTTT
d_gene: -; v_gene: TRBV20-1; abundance: once; j_gene: TRBJ1-1; CDR3aa: CSARDGGEAFF; CDR3nt: TGCAGTGCTAGAGACGGGGGTGAAGCTTTCTTT
d_gene: TRBD1; v_gene: TRBV13; abundance: -; j_gene: TRBJ2-7; CDR3aa: CASSLEGQGANEQYF; CDR3nt: TGTGCCAGCAGCTTAGAGGGACAGGGGGCGAACGAGCAGTACTTC
d_gene: -; v_gene: TRBV19; abundance: -; j_gene: TRBJ1-2; CDR3aa: CASSMVRGENYGYTF; CDR3nt: TGTGCCAGTAGTATGGTTCGGGGGGAAAACTATGGCTACACCTTC
d_gene: -; v_gene: TRBV5-1; abundance: -; j_gene: TRBJ2-3; CDR3aa: CASSSGRESHTDTQYF; CDR3nt: TGCGCCAGCAGCTCTGGCCGGGAGTCCCACACAGATACGCAGTATTTT
d_gene: -; v_gene: TRBV7-7; abundance: -; j_gene: TRBJ1-3; CDR3aa: CASSQLGGGSGNTIYF; CDR3nt: TGTGCTAGCAGCCAGCTGGGGGGTGGCTCTGGAAACACCATATATTTT
d_gene: -; v_gene: TRBV7-9; abundance: -; j_gene: TRBJ2-7; CDR3aa: CASSLRDEQYF; CDR3nt: TGTGCCAGCAGCTTACGGGACGAGCAGTACTTC
d_gene: TRBD1; v_gene: TRBV6-1; abundance: -; j_gene: TRBJ2-7; CDR3aa: CASRAPGQGFNEQYF; CDR3nt: TGTGCCAGCAGGGCCCCGGGACAGGGATTTAACGAGCAGTACTTC
d_gene: -; v_gene: TRBV5-1; abundance: -; j_gene: TRBJ2-3; CDR3aa: CASSLGMGRPGEDTQYF; CDR3nt: TGCGCCAGCAGCTTGGGCATGGGGCGGCCAGGGGAAGATACGCAGTATTTT
d_gene: -; v_gene: TRBV2; abundance: -; j_gene: TRBJ2-1; CDR3aa: CAGLHYRDLINEQFF; CDR3nt: TGTGCCGGCCTGCATTATCGGGACTTGATTAATGAGCAGTTCTTC
d_gene: TRBD2; v_gene: TRBV9; abundance: -; j_gene: TRBJ2-1; CDR3aa: CASSANPAGSSYNEQFF; CDR3nt: TGTGCCAGCAGCGCCAACCCAGCGGGAAGCTCCTACAATGAGCAGTTCTTC
d_gene: TRBD1; v_gene: TRBV30; abundance: -; j_gene: TRBJ1-1; CDR3aa: CAWNKPGTGGAQTKNTEAFF; CDR3nt: TGTGCCTGGAACAAACCTGGGACAGGGGGCGCTCAGACCAAGAACACTGAAGCTTTCTTT
d_gene: -; v_gene: TRBV7-2; abundance: -; j_gene: TRBJ2-3; CDR3aa: CASSSRGHTQYF; CDR3nt: TGTGCCAGCAGCTCGCGGGGTCATACGCAGTATTTT
d_gene: -; v_gene: TRBV10-2; abundance: once; j_gene: TRBJ2-6; CDR3aa: CASRQGSGANVLTF; CDR3nt: TGCGCCAGCAGACAGGGCTCTGGGGCCAACGTCCTGACTTTC
d_gene: -; v_gene: TRBV14; abundance: few; j_gene: TRBJ2-7; CDR3aa: CASSQPRADEQYF; CDR3nt: TGTGCCAGCAGCCAACCCAGGGCCGACGAGCAGTACTTC
d_gene: -; v_gene: TRBV7-8; abundance: -; j_gene: TRBJ2-7; CDR3aa: CASSPTGRGSYEQYF; CDR3nt: TGTGCCAGCAGCCCTACAGGGAGGGGATCCTACGAGCAGTACTTC
d_gene: TRBD2; v_gene: TRBV7-6; abundance: -; j_gene: TRBJ2-3; CDR3aa: CASRPLAGLSSTDTQYF; CDR3nt: TGTGCCAGCAGGCCCCTAGCGGGACTATCTAGCACAGATACGCAGTATTTT
d_gene: -; v_gene: TRBV27; abundance: -; j_gene: TRBJ1-4; CDR3aa: CASSSPRRAEKLFF; CDR3nt: TGTGCCAGCAGTTCCCCGAGGAGGGCAGAAAAACTGTTTTTT
d_gene: -; v_gene: TRBV4-3; abundance: -; j_gene: TRBJ2-1; CDR3aa: CASSLQVRRGYNEQFF; CDR3nt: TGCGCCAGCAGCTTACAGGTGAGGCGGGGTTACAATGAGCAGTTCTTC
d_gene: TRBD2; v_gene: TRBV30; abundance: -; j_gene: TRBJ2-2; CDR3aa: CAWSVRGGLAGDTGELFF; CDR3nt: TGTGCCTGGAGTGTAAGGGGGGGACTAGCGGGAGACACCGGGGAGCTGTTTTTT
d_gene: TRBD2; v_gene: TRBV18; abundance: -; j_gene: TRBJ2-5; CDR3aa: CASSPREGQETQYF; CDR3nt: TGTGCCAGCTCACCACGGGAGGGCCAAGAGACCCAGTACTTC
d_gene: -; v_gene: TRBV4-3; abundance: -; j_gene: TRBJ1-5; CDR3aa: CASSQARGSNQPQHF; CDR3nt: TGCGCCAGCAGCCAAGCCAGGGGTAGCAATCAGCCCCAGCATTTT
d_gene: TRBD1; v_gene: TRBV5-1; abundance: -; j_gene: TRBJ2-3; CDR3aa: CASSLDRTGTQYF; CDR3nt: TGCGCCAGCAGCTTGGACAGGACAGGGACGCAGTATTTT
d_gene: TRBD2; v_gene: TRBV28; abundance: -; j_gene: TRBJ2-7; CDR3aa: CASSLDRLADCYEQYF; CDR3nt: TGTGCCAGCAGTTTAGACCGACTAGCGGATTGCTACGAGCAGTACTTC
d_gene: -; v_gene: TRBV28; abundance: -; j_gene: TRBJ1-4; CDR3aa: CAILHGATNEKLFF; CDR3nt: TGTGCCATCCTACACGGAGCAACTAATGAAAAACTGTTTTTT
d_gene: -; v_gene: TRBV7-2; abundance: -; j_gene: TRBJ1-5; CDR3aa: CASSPRAPSTYSNQPQHF; CDR3nt: TGTGCCAGTTCTCCCAGGGCCCCCTCAACTTATAGCAATCAGCCCCAGCATTTT
d_gene: -; v_gene: TRBV19; abundance: -; j_gene: TRBJ2-3; CDR3aa: CASSPADRATSGDTDTQYF; CDR3nt: TGTGCCAGTAGTCCGGCGGACAGGGCGACTAGCGGAGACACAGATACGCAGTATTTT
d_gene: TRBD2; v_gene: TRBV4-1; abundance: -; j_gene: TRBJ2-3; CDR3aa: CASSFASGTSGRAHTDTQYF; CDR3nt: TGCGCCAGCAGCTTTGCCTCCGGGACTAGCGGGAGGGCGCACACAGATACGCAGTATTTT
d_gene: -; v_gene: TRBV30; abundance: -; j_gene: TRBJ2-3; CDR3aa: CAWREYSSTSTDTQYF; CDR3nt: TGTGCCTGGAGGGAATACAGCTCAACTAGCACAGATACGCAGTATTTT
d_gene: TRBD2; v_gene: TRBV9; abundance: -; j_gene: TRBJ2-1; CDR3aa: CASRESGRDNEQFF; CDR3nt: TGTGCCAGCAGGGAGAGCGGGAGGGACAATGAGCAGTTCTTC
d_gene: TRBD1; v_gene: TRBV10-3; abundance: -; j_gene: TRBJ2-7; CDR3aa: CAISDTNRGYEQYF; CDR3nt: TGTGCCATCAGTGATACGAACAGGGGCTACGAGCAGTACTTC
d_gene: TRBD1; v_gene: TRBV4-3; abundance: -; j_gene: TRBJ1-1; CDR3aa: CASSQDGRGRGTEAFF; CDR3nt: TGCGCCAGCAGCCAAGATGGAAGGGGGCGCGGCACTGAAGCTTTCTTT
d_gene: -; v_gene: TRBV28; abundance: -; j_gene: TRBJ2-1; CDR3aa: CASSLKEDEQFF; CDR3nt: TGTGCCAGCAGTTTAAAGGAGGATGAGCAGTTCTTC
d_gene: TRBD1; v_gene: TRBV7-8; abundance: -; j_gene: TRBJ1-1; CDR3aa: CASSLAPGQGDTEAFF; CDR3nt: TGTGCCAGCAGCCTAGCGCCGGGACAGGGGGACACTGAAGCTTTCTTT
d_gene: TRBD1; v_gene: TRBV5-6; abundance: -; j_gene: TRBJ1-5; CDR3aa: CASSSTGQHSYSNQPQHF; CDR3nt: TGTGCCAGCAGCTCGACGGGACAGCATTCATATAGCAATCAGCCCCAGCATTTT
d_gene: TRBD1; v_gene: TRBV5-4; abundance: -; j_gene: TRBJ1-2; CDR3aa: CASSLEVDRGGDGYTF; CDR3nt: TGTGCCAGCAGCTTGGAGGTGGACAGGGGTGGAGATGGCTACACCTTC
d_gene: TRBD2; v_gene: TRBV10-3; abundance: -; j_gene: TRBJ2-7; CDR3aa: CAISGSLAAYEQYF; CDR3nt: TGTGCCATCAGTGGTTCACTAGCGGCCTACGAGCAGTACTTC
d_gene: -; v_gene: TRBV5-4; abundance: -; j_gene: TRBJ2-7; CDR3aa: CASSFRDWPYEQYF; CDR3nt: TGTGCCAGCAGTTTCCGGGATTGGCCCTACGAGCAGTACTTC
d_gene: TRBD1; v_gene: TRBV6-6; abundance: -; j_gene: TRBJ1-5; CDR3aa: CASSPDRADQPQHF; CDR3nt: TGTGCCAGCAGCCCCGACAGGGCCGATCAGCCCCAGCATTTT
d_gene: -; v_gene: TRBV10-2; abundance: -; j_gene: TRBJ1-5; CDR3aa: CASMSGRFRHQPQHF; CDR3nt: TGCGCCAGCATGTCAGGAAGATTCCGACATCAGCCCCAGCATTTT
d_gene: TRBD2; v_gene: TRBV4-1; abundance: -; j_gene: TRBJ2-1; CDR3aa: CASSQGLAGGSSYNEQFF; CDR3nt: TGCGCCAGCAGCCAGGGGCTAGCGGGAGGGAGCTCCTACAATGAGCAGTTCTTC
d_gene: -; v_gene: TRBV7-9; abundance: -; j_gene: TRBJ1-3; CDR3aa: CASSKQATSGNTIYF; CDR3nt: TGTGCCAGCAGCAAGCAGGCCACCTCTGGAAACACCATATATTTT